The rows below give T cell receptor beta chains drawn from one sample of a study of radiation and T cells in renal cell carcinoma. TCRdb's table, derived via immunoSEQ multiplex PCR, lists solely in-frame clones and lacks some. The data contain 75,000 to 95,000 clones, approximately 86% of them seen just once; the ten biggest clones take up more than 9%. This specimen was blood, taken from a patient whose treatment included radiotherapy and nephrectomy. The receptors shown here come from a man aged 50 to 60 with renal cell carcinoma. Each CDR3 is given with its conserved first and last residue. Each record gives: CDR3 length, J gene, D gene, V gene, clone size, CDR3 DNA, CDR3 protein. A D gene is named only where the DNA matches it firmly. The size of a clone is reported for some rows only, either as once, few or many, or as a class for expanded clones.

>17|TRBJ1-1|TRBD1|TRBV7-3|.
TGTGCCAGCAGCTTAAATTCTCCCGGGACAGGGTACGCTGAAGCTTTCTTT
CASSLNSPGTGYAEAFF
>14|TRBJ2-2|.|TRBV28|few
TGTGCCAGCATCCATCGGTGGAAAACCGGGGAGCTGTTTTTT
CASIHRWKTGELFF
>16|TRBJ1-1|TRBD1|TRBV5-1|.
TGCGCCAGCAGCTTGGCACCGACAGGGGTGGACACTGAAGCTTTCTTT
CASSLAPTGVDTEAFF
>13|TRBJ2-7|TRBD1|TRBV5-1|.
TGCGCCAGCAGCGGGACAGGACTCTACGAGCAGTACTTC
CASSGTGLYEQYF
>15|TRBJ2-1|.|TRBV5-4|once
TGTGCCAGCAGCTTGGTTAGCGGCTCCTACAATGAGCAGTTCTTC
CASSLVSGSYNEQFF
>14|TRBJ2-7|TRBD2|TRBV6-6|.
TGTGCCAGCAGTTGGCTAGCGGGAGGTTACGAGCAGTACTTC
CASSWLAGGYEQYF
>13|TRBJ1-2|.|TRBV11-1|once
TGTGCCAGCAGTTTACAGGACGGATATGGCTACACCTTC
CASSLQDGYGYTF
>17|TRBJ1-1|TRBD1|TRBV7-6|.
TGTGCCAGCAGCTTAGTCATGGGACAGGGGAGGGAAAATGAAGCTTTCTTT
CASSLVMGQGRENEAFF
>13|TRBJ1-4|TRBD1|TRBV10-3|few
TGTGCCATCGTCCCGGACAGGGGGGAAAAACTGTTTTTT
CAIVPDRGEKLFF
>11|TRBJ2-7|.|TRBV9|.
TGTGCCAGCAGCGTAGTGAACGAGCAGTACTTC
CASSVVNEQYF
>15|TRBJ2-7|.|TRBV7-9|.
TGTGCCAGCAGCCCGTCCCGGGACACCGACTACGAGCAGTACTTC
CASSPSRDTDYEQYF
>12|TRBJ1-2|.|TRBV28|once
TGTGCCAGCAGTTTATGGGGCTATGGCTACACCTTC
CASSLWGYGYTF
>16|TRBJ2-7|TRBD2|TRBV2|.
TGTGCCAGCAGTGGAGTATGGCTAGCGGGGGATTACGAGCAGTACTTC
CASSGVWLAGDYEQYF
>16|TRBJ1-2|.|TRBV6-6|.
TGTGCCAGCAGTTACTCGAGAGGGCAGTCGATCTATGGCTACACCTTC
CASSYSRGQSIYGYTF
>15|TRBJ1-6|TRBD1|TRBV6-6|once
TGTGCCAGCCGTAATACCGGGACAGCTAATTCACCCCTCCACTTT
CASRNTGTANSPLHF
>14|TRBJ2-7|.|TRBV7-9|.
TGTGCCAGCAGCTTAGGAGGACGGACCTACGAGCAGTACTTC
CASSLGGRTYEQYF
>15|TRBJ1-4|TRBD1|TRBV15|.
TGTGCCACCAGCAGGAGACAGGGGGCCGTTGAAAAACTGTTTTTT
CATSRRQGAVEKLFF
>13|TRBJ1-1|.|TRBV10-3|.
TGTGCCATCAGCGGGACGGGGAACACTGAAGCTTTCTTT
CAISGTGNTEAFF
>12|TRBJ2-7|TRBD1|TRBV28|.
TGTGCCAGCAGTTCGACAGGGTACGAGCAGTACTTC
CASSSTGYEQYF
>16|TRBJ1-4|.|TRBV27|.
TGTGCCAGCAGTCTCGGGCAGACGGCAACTAATGAAAAACTGTTTTTT
CASSLGQTATNEKLFF
>16|TRBJ2-3|.|TRBV5-1|.
TGCGCCAGCAGCTTGAGGTTCGATAGCCTCACAGATACGCAGTATTTT
CASSLRFDSLTDTQYF
>16|TRBJ2-5|TRBD2|TRBV7-9|.
TGTGCCAGCAGCCTTTTAGCGGGAGGGCCGGTAGAGACCCAGTACTTC
CASSLLAGGPVETQYF
>12|TRBJ2-7|.|TRBV5-1|.
TGCGCCAGCAGGGAGCCTCCTGGCGAGCAGTACTTC
CASREPPGEQYF
>12|TRBJ2-7|.|TRBV30|few
TGTGCCTGGTTGTCTGACAGCTACGAGCAGTACTTC
CAWLSDSYEQYF
>16|TRBJ2-3|TRBD2|TRBV7-2|.
TGTGCCAGCAGCTTAGTACGGCGGGGGGTTAAGGGACTGCAGTATTTT
CASSLVRRGVKGLQYF
>13|TRBJ1-1|.|TRBV13|.
TGTGCCAGCAGCTTACCCCCGAACACTGAAGCTTTCTTT
CASSLPPNTEAFF
>13|TRBJ1-6|.|TRBV11-2|.
TGTGCCAGCAGCGGTGGGGGGAATTCACCCCTCCACTTT
CASSGGGNSPLHF